The present T cell receptor (beta chain) was sequenced within a study of blood T cells in healthy people across ages. Sample-barcoded 5' priming and a J-beta primer mix drove a second PCR of roughly 7 to 11 cycles. No fewer than 2.5 million CDR3-containing paired-end reads came from each sample. TCRdb used MiXCR to reprocess the 5' RACE reads, holding one entry per CDR3 protein. Of 1.5 million to 2 million distinct CDR3 sequences listed, approximately 39% are singletons. The CDR3 contains 19 residues. Per the germline V gene, CDR1 is DFQATT and CDR2 is SNEGSKA (reference sequence). Study-wide points: Bulk PBMC profiling left naive and antigen-experienced comparisons inconclusive. Diversity estimates drawn from one million T cells were deemed underestimates.

About this clonotype itself: Antigen specificity is unknown.

Collection of around 9.3 milliliters of peripheral blood was performed for each donor. Material for sequencing was blood. This sequence originates from a human donor in good health. The chain combines TRBV20-1 with TRBJ2-4; 8 bases match TRBD2. The better agreement between TRBJ2-7 and the DNA end casts doubt on the J call. As DNA, the CDR3 is TGCAGTGCTCAACCCCTAAGGGGGACTAGAAATAATTCGGGTGACGAGCAGTACTTC. Protein: CSAQPLRGTRNNSGDEQYF.